This T cell receptor beta chain was sequenced for a study of CDR3 diversity in severe acne. A single record per CDR3 protein comes from TCRdb applying MiXCR to the PCR reads. The sample lists almost 85,000 distinct CDR3 sequences, over 40% occurring once. Germline-derived CDR1 and CDR2 are ENHRY and SYGVKD. Trimming took 0 bases from V and 11 from J, leaving 20 bases between them. This CDR3 spans 16 amino acids. This receptor was obtained from a male donor in good health, without acne. Sequenced input: blood. The chain combines TRBV10-3 with TRBJ1-5, with D possibly being TRBD1 (5 bases). The CDR3 bases are TGTGCCATCAGTGAGTCTTTGGGGGACCACCAAGAGACCCAGCATTTT. It encodes CAISESLGDHQETQHF.